This T cell receptor beta chain comes out of a study of blood T cells in healthy people across ages. V dropped 0 bases and J dropped 2 bases, with 11 bases sitting between them. Germline V lookup: CDR1 LGHDT, CDR2 YNNKEL (reference sequence). This CDR3 region has 16 residues. Broader study findings: Researchers said unsorted PBMCs prevented a conclusive naive versus antigen-experienced comparison.

With regard to this clonotype: Its antigen is unknown.

The authors ran a second PCR of 7 to 11 cycles using a sample-barcoded 5' primer and a J-beta primer mix. TCRdb called the 5' RACE reads again in MiXCR, with one record for every CDR3 protein. This table holds over 1,300,000 distinct CDR3 sequences, 55% to 75% found once. The sequence derives from a man between 18 and 35 years old in good health. The sequencing sample was made of blood. V gene TRBV3-1 combines with J gene TRBJ1-5; D is unclear. This chain's CDR3 is CASSQEPPQGNQPQHF. The CDR3 DNA reads as TGTGCCAGCAGCCAAGAACCGCCTCAGGGCAATCAGCCCCAGCATTTT. The full variable domain, rest sourced from reference TRBV3-1 and TRBJ1-5, is DTAVSQTPKYLVTQMGNDKSIKCEQNLGHDTMYWYKQDSKKFLKIMFSYNNKELIINETVPNRFSPKSPDKAHLNLHINSLELGDSAVYFCASSQEPPQGNQPQHFGDGTRLSIL.